Given below is one TCR beta chain in context. Its specificity is not known. These data come from a study of T cells in narcolepsy. In the study overall: Patients with NT1 or NT2 and healthy control donors were enrolled.

Study-level findings and limits: Comparing one patient's CSF and blood CD4+ clonotypes highlighted HCRT- and TRIB2-specific autoreactive clonotypes. Reportedly, autoreactive clonotypes were serially detected in patients' blood but not controls'. Autoreactive clone sequences were missing from some blood memory CD4+ repertoires.

The assay was immunoSEQ multiplex PCR, and TCRdb's table has in-frame clones only and misses some. The table shows roughly 30,000 clones, with around four fifths occurring only once. The sequenced sample was CD45RA- memory CD4+ T cells from PBMCs. The sequence derives from a human donor with narcolepsy.

The CDR3 nucleotides read TGTGCCAGCAGCTTAGGCCAGGGGGGACGAGAGACCCAGTACTTC. It specifies CASSLGQGGRETQYF. The chain couples TRBV7-8 to TRBJ2-5, with a possible D match to TRBD1 (7 bases). Per the germline V gene, CDR1 is SGHVS and CDR2 is FQNEAQ. Trimming took off 1 base at V and 4 bases at J, with 13 bases between the two ends. This CDR3 is 15 amino acids long.